The rows below give T cell receptor beta chains drawn from one sample of a study of regulatory T cells in long-lasting Graves disease. One entry per CDR3 protein, called by TCRdb with MiXCR from the multiplex PCR reads. The sample has a few hundred thousand distinct CDR3 sequences, over 15% seen once. This same sample was also taken into another study, of T cells in Graves' hyperthyroidism and ophthalmopathy.

The input for sequencing was peripheral blood mononuclear cells (PBMCs), taken at new diagnosis, from a patient treated with antithyroid drugs. The receptors here all came from a man aged 40-49 years with Graves disease. Each CDR3 is given with its conserved first and last residue. A D gene is named only where the DNA matches it firmly. The listing skips clone size in some rows; elsewhere it reads once, few, many or a size class.

size: many
D: -
J: TRBJ1-2
V: TRBV30
DNA: TGTGCCTGGGGCAGGTCGGATGGCTACACCTTC
CDR3: CAWGRSDGYTF

size: many
D: -
J: TRBJ2-7
V: TRBV5-1
DNA: TGCGCCAGCAGCTTGGATTCCGGGGGGCCCTACGAGCAGTACTTC
CDR3: CASSLDSGGPYEQYF

size: many
D: -
J: TRBJ1-5
V: TRBV12-3/TRBV12-4
DNA: TGTGCCAGCAGTTTTGGGGTCACGGGGCCCTCCATGCTGCCCCAGCATTTT
CDR3: CASSFGVTGPSMLPQHF

size: few
D: TRBD2
J: TRBJ2-5
V: TRBV7-9
DNA: TGTGCCAGCAGCTTCGCTAGCGGGATAGACCAAGAGACCCAGTACTTC
CDR3: CASSFASGIDQETQYF

size: -
D: TRBD1
J: TRBJ1-1
V: TRBV7-9
DNA: TGTGCCAGCAGCGACCTCCCCGGACAGGGTCTGAACACTGAAGCTTTCTTT
CDR3: CASSDLPGQGLNTEAFF

size: many
D: -
J: TRBJ2-3
V: TRBV12-3/TRBV12-4
DNA: TGTGCCAGCAGGCTAAGAAAGGCTAGCATGGATACGCAGTATTTT
CDR3: CASRLRKASMDTQYF

size: many
D: -
J: TRBJ1-5
V: TRBV10-3
DNA: TGTGCCATCAGTGAGCAGGGATTTCAGCCCCAGCATTTT
CDR3: CAISEQGFQPQHF

size: many
D: -
J: TRBJ1-1
V: TRBV6-9
DNA: TGTGCCAGCAGTTACCGGGAGGTGACTGAAGCTTTCTTT
CDR3: CASSYREVTEAFF

size: many
D: -
J: TRBJ1-5
V: TRBV12-3/TRBV12-4
DNA: TGTGCCAGCACCATTAGTAATAGCAATCAGCCCCAGCATTTT
CDR3: CASTISNSNQPQHF

size: many
D: -
J: TRBJ2-1
V: TRBV2
DNA: TGTGCCAGCAGTGTTGAGGGGAGCGACAATGAGCAGTTCTTC
CDR3: CASSVEGSDNEQFF

size: few
D: -
J: TRBJ2-1
V: TRBV5-6
DNA: TGTGCCAGCAGCTTGTTCGCGGTCTACAATGAGCAGTTCTTC
CDR3: CASSLFAVYNEQFF

size: -
D: -
J: TRBJ1-1
V: TRBV5-5
DNA: TGTGCCAGCAGCTTAGCGACAGAGCACACTGAAGCTTTCTTT
CDR3: CASSLATEHTEAFF

size: many
D: -
J: TRBJ2-3
V: TRBV6-5
DNA: TGTGCCAGCAGTTACTCTTTTCGAGGGGGGGCTGACACAGATACGCAGTATTTT
CDR3: CASSYSFRGGADTDTQYF

size: -
D: -
J: TRBJ2-6
V: TRBV5-8
DNA: TGTGCCAGCAGCTCCACGGCGGGCGCAGGGGCCAACGTCCTGACTTTC
CDR3: CASSSTAGAGANVLTF

size: -
D: -
J: TRBJ2-7
V: TRBV3-1
DNA: TGTGCCAGCACCCCCACAGGGACCTACGAGCGGTACTTC
CDR3: CASTPTGTYERYF

size: few
D: -
J: TRBJ1-5
V: TRBV20-1
DNA: TGCAGTGCCATAGTCGGATCCAGCAATCAGCCCCAGCATTTT
CDR3: CSAIVGSSNQPQHF

size: -
D: TRBD1
J: TRBJ2-5
V: TRBV19
DNA: TGTGCCAGTAGTATAGGGGAACAGGGGGCACGGGAGACCCAGTACTTC
CDR3: CASSIGEQGARETQYF

size: -
D: -
J: TRBJ1-4
V: TRBV5-1
DNA: TGCGCCAGCAGCTTGGAAGGGATGGAGGGTGAAAAACTGTTTTTT
CDR3: CASSLEGMEGEKLFF

size: few
D: -
J: TRBJ2-5
V: TRBV24-1
DNA: TGTGCCACCAGTGATTTTGGGCCAGAACAAGAGACCCAGTACTTC
CDR3: CATSDFGPEQETQYF

size: many
D: -
J: TRBJ2-3
V: TRBV11-2
DNA: TGTGCCAGCAGCCTTAGACAGCCCACAGATACGCAGTATTTT
CDR3: CASSLRQPTDTQYF

size: -
D: -
J: TRBJ2-7
V: TRBV4-1
DNA: TGCGCCAGCAGCCTAGGGTCAGGGGGGAACTCCTACGAGCAGTACTTC
CDR3: CASSLGSGGNSYEQYF

size: many
D: -
J: TRBJ2-7
V: TRBV20-1
DNA: TGCAGTGCCCGAAGTGAGTTCTACGAGCAGTACTTC
CDR3: CSARSEFYEQYF

size: many
D: TRBD1
J: TRBJ2-5
V: TRBV6-1
DNA: TGTGCCAGCAGTCGATGGACAGGGGGGGTGGAGACCCAGTACTTC
CDR3: CASSRWTGGVETQYF

size: few
D: -
J: TRBJ2-7
V: TRBV7-6
DNA: TGTGCCAGCAGCTTAGGAGGACAGACGCGGCAGTACTTC
CDR3: CASSLGGQTRQYF

size: -
D: TRBD2
J: TRBJ2-7
V: TRBV4-2
DNA: TGTGCCAGCACCGCTTTAGCGGGGGGGCCTTACGAGCAGTACTTC
CDR3: CASTALAGGPYEQYF

size: -
D: -
J: TRBJ1-1
V: TRBV4-2
DNA: TGTGCCAGCAGCCAAGGGCCGACTAACACTGAAGCTTTCTTT
CDR3: CASSQGPTNTEAFF

size: many
D: TRBD1
J: TRBJ2-5
V: TRBV5-1
DNA: TGCGCCAGCAGCTCGGCATTACAGGGGAACCAAGAGACCCAGTACTTC
CDR3: CASSSALQGNQETQYF

size: -
D: -
J: TRBJ2-3
V: TRBV4-2
DNA: TGTGCCAGCAGCCCCCGGGGGCAGTCTTGGACAGATACGCAGTATTTT
CDR3: CASSPRGQSWTDTQYF

size: many
D: TRBD2
J: TRBJ2-1
V: TRBV5-1
DNA: TGCGCCAGCAGCCAGGACGCGGGGGGATACAATGAGCAGTTCTTC
CDR3: CASSQDAGGYNEQFF

size: many
D: TRBD2
J: TRBJ2-1
V: TRBV28
DNA: TGTGCCAGCAGTTTACTTTTGGGGGTCAGCGGGGATAACGTTGAGCAGTTCTTC
CDR3: CASSLLLGVSGDNVEQFF

size: many
D: -
J: TRBJ1-2
V: TRBV6-1
DNA: TGTGCCAGCAGAGGAGGGGCGCGTAACTATGGCTACACCTTC
CDR3: CASRGGARNYGYTF

size: many
D: TRBD1
J: TRBJ2-1
V: TRBV3-1
DNA: TGTGCCAGCAGCCATCACAGGGGAGAGAACAATGAGCAGTTCTTC
CDR3: CASSHHRGENNEQFF

size: many
D: TRBD1
J: TRBJ2-3
V: TRBV5-1
DNA: TGCGCCAGCAGCTTGGGACAGGGAACAATTGCTAGCACAGATACGCAGTATTTT
CDR3: CASSLGQGTIASTDTQYF

size: -
D: -
J: TRBJ1-1
V: TRBV25-1
DNA: TGTGCCAGCAGTGAATTTAGGACCCGGGGCGGGACTGAAGCTTTCTTT
CDR3: CASSEFRTRGGTEAFF

size: few
D: -
J: TRBJ1-2
V: TRBV28
DNA: TGTGCCAGCAGTTTTCAGGGTTACAACGACTATGGCTACACCTTC
CDR3: CASSFQGYNDYGYTF

size: few
D: TRBD1
J: TRBJ2-2
V: TRBV5-1
DNA: TGCGCCAGCAGCTTACAGGGGCTGAACACCGGGGAGCTGTTTTTT
CDR3: CASSLQGLNTGELFF

size: few
D: -
J: TRBJ1-6
V: TRBV5-6
DNA: TGTGCCAGCAGCTTGGATTTAGAATACGACCGTGAGAATTCACCCCTCCACTTT
CDR3: CASSLDLEYDRENSPLHF

size: many
D: -
J: TRBJ1-2
V: TRBV7-9
DNA: TGTGCCAGCAGCTTAGGGGCAGGGAACTATGGCTACACCTTC
CDR3: CASSLGAGNYGYTF

size: many
D: -
J: TRBJ1-4
V: TRBV5-1
DNA: TGCGCCAGCAGCGAGCGGGGCAGGAGGGGGAGTGGTGAAAAACTGTTTTTT
CDR3: CASSERGRRGSGEKLFF

size: -
D: -
J: TRBJ2-2
V: TRBV6-5
DNA: TGTGCCAGCAGTTGGACCGGGCGTACCGGGGAGCTGTTTTTT
CDR3: CASSWTGRTGELFF

size: many
D: -
J: TRBJ2-1
V: TRBV27
DNA: TGTGCCAGCAGTCCCCAAAATCAGGGCAATGAGCAGTTCTTC
CDR3: CASSPQNQGNEQFF

size: many
D: -
J: TRBJ2-3
V: TRBV7-2
DNA: TGTGCCAGCAGCTCGATGACAGGAAACACAGATACGCAGTATTTT
CDR3: CASSSMTGNTDTQYF

size: many
D: -
J: TRBJ2-1
V: TRBV7-2
DNA: TGTGCCAGCAGCGGTAGGAACGACAATGAGCAGTTCTTC
CDR3: CASSGRNDNEQFF

size: many
D: TRBD2
J: TRBJ2-1
V: TRBV28
DNA: TGTGCCAGCACTCCGACTAGCCGCTCCTACAATGAGCAGTTCTTC
CDR3: CASTPTSRSYNEQFF

size: -
D: -
J: TRBJ2-5
V: TRBV2
DNA: TGTGCCAGCAGTGAAGGTCGGGGAGGGACCCAGTACTTC
CDR3: CASSEGRGGTQYF